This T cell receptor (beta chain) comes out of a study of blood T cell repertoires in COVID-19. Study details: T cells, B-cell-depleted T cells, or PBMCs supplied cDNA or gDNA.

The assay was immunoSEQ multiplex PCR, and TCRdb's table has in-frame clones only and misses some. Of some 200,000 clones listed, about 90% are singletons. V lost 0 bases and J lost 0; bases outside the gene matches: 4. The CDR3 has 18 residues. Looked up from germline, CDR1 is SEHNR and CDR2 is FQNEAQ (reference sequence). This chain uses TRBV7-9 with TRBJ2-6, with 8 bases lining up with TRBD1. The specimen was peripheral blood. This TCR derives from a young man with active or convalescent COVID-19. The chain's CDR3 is CASSLAGTGRSGANVLTF. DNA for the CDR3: TGTGCCAGCAGCTTAGCGGGGACAGGACGCTCTGGGGCCAACGTCCTGACTTTC.